This TCR beta chain was sequenced for a study of T cell repertoires in ileal Crohn's disease. At the level of the study: Every patient was operated on for stricturing (approximately 60%) or penetrating (approximately 39%) complications.

Only in-frame clones appear in the TCRdb table, and some are missing; sequencing was by immunoSEQ multiplex PCR. The table lists roughly 2,400 clones, roughly 77% of them singletons. The germline CDR1 and CDR2 sequences are MRHNA and SNTAGT. The CDR3 consists of 13 residues. V lost 2 bases and J lost 7, with 9 bases in between. This chain links TRBV6-4 with TRBJ1-5; a possible D gene is TRBD1 (5 bases). Specimen: ileal tissue. The sequence came from an adult with Crohn's disease. CDR3 nucleotide sequence: TGTGCCAGCAGTGACAGGGGAGGCCAGCCCCAGCATTTT. Translation: CASSDRGGQPQHF.